This T cell receptor beta chain derives from a study of regulatory T cells in long-lasting Graves disease. Time point here: newly diagnosed GD, antithyroid drugs for less than 3 months. PBMC RNA was the source of the TCR library. This clonotype turned up a few times. One end of the junction varies from germline; a read error may be responsible. CDR3 length equals 16 residues. The V gene's germline CDR1 is SGHRS and CDR2 YFSETQ. To make TCR beta libraries, researchers used iRepertoire HTBI primers and Arm-PCR of CDR3 regions. TCRdb reprocessed the multiplex PCR reads via MiXCR and lists one record per CDR3 protein. The data hold hundreds of thousands of distinct CDR3 sequences, with 15% to 20% observed a single time. The data were also submitted as part of a second study, on T cells in Graves' hyperthyroidism and ophthalmopathy. According to that study: Patients aged 18 to 65 had newly diagnosed hyperthyroidism of under 2 months' duration. Exclusion of patients followed from uncontrolled infection, other autoimmune disease, pregnancy or lactation. Ophthalmopathy was told apart from stable hyperthyroidism by a 13 V-J model.

The sample consisted of peripheral blood mononuclear cells (PBMCs), taken at new diagnosis, from a patient treated with antithyroid drugs. The chain employs TRBV5-1 and TRBJ2-3; TRBD2 matches 9 bases. The DNA end lines up better with TRBJ2-7; the J call may be wrong. This clonotype was sampled from a man aged 18 to 30 with Graves disease. The CDR3, as DNA: TGTGCCAGCAGCCCAGGCCAGACTAGCGGTAGCTACGAGCAGTACTTC. Its protein product is CASSPGQTSGSYEQYF.